Presented here are 13 T cell receptor beta chains from one specimen sequenced in a study of blood T cell repertoires in COVID-19. The data were produced by immunoSEQ multiplex PCR, yet TCRdb's version contains in-frame clones alone and is incomplete. Among roughly 140,000 clones listed, roughly 82% were seen once. Source material: peripheral blood. These TCRs come from a woman aged 50 to 60 in a cohort sampled during active or convalescent COVID-19.

The chain joins TRBV7-2 to TRBJ1-2; 9 bases agree with TRBD1. V shed 1 base and J 8 bases; nucleotides not matched to a gene: 14. Germline CDR1 SGHTA, CDR2 FQGNSA. The CDR3 has 17 amino acids. The CDR3 DNA reads TGTGCCAGCAGCTTAGGTCGACAGGGGGGCTCCCCTTGGGGCTACACCTTC. It is translated as CASSLGRQGGSPWGYTF. The entire variable domain, with the rest obtained from reference TRBV7-2 and TRBJ1-2, is as follows: GAGVSQSPSNKVTEKGKDVELRCDPISGHTALYWYRQSLGQGLEFLIYFQGNSAPDKSGLPSDRFSAERTGGSVSTLTIQRTQQEDSAVYLCASSLGRQGGSPWGYTFGSGTRLTVV.

J is TRBJ1-4 and V is TRBV4-3; 7 nucleotides line up with TRBD1. With V trimmed by 4 bases and J by 3 bases, 14 bases remained unmatched. Germline values: CDR1 LGHNA, CDR2 YSLEER. CDR3 length: 18 amino acids. The DNA of the CDR3 is TGCGCCAGCAGCCCAGGGGGAGGTATTCGTTCCGCTAATGAAAAACTGTTTTTT. Translated: CASSPGGGIRSANEKLFF.

This clone was found once. The rearrangement joins TRBV5-1 to TRBJ1-5; D possibly corresponds to TRBD1 (6 bases). From germline, CDR1 is SGHRS and CDR2 YFSETQ. Trimming left V 4 bases short and J 5 bases short, with 16 bases between. The CDR3 runs 15 residues. The CDR3 nucleotides are TGCGCCAGCAGCCCGGACAGCTCCCCCCATCAGCCCCAGCATTTT. It yields the protein CASSPDSSPHQPQHF.

The chain combines TRBV6-1 with TRBJ2-7, with TRBD1 matching 9 bases. Germline lookup yields CDR1 MNHNS and CDR2 SASEGT. J gave up 1 base and V 5 bases, and 6 bases lay outside the gene matches. There are 15 residues in the CDR3. CDR3 amino acids: CASSSGQGTSYEQYF. CDR3 DNA sequence: TGTGCCAGCAGTTCCGGACAGGGGACATCCTACGAGCAGTACTTC.

This clone has only a few counts. This same CDR3 is encoded by further DNA sequences in the sample. This chain links TRBV2 with TRBJ1-1; perhaps TRBD1 as D (5 bases). The germline V and J ends were trimmed by 4 bases and 0 bases, with 6 bases remaining between them. The CDR3 contains 13 residues. Germline V lookup: CDR1 SNHLY, CDR2 FYNNEI. The CDR3 is CASSGQLNTEAFF. CDR3 nucleotides: TGTGCCAGCAGTGGACAGCTGAACACTGAAGCTTTCTTT.

The genes are TRBV10-3 and TRBJ1-2; tentatively, D is TRBD1 (6 bases). Per germline, CDR1 ENHRY and CDR2 SYGVKD. Between the trimmed V and J ends, which lost 6 bases and 4 bases, there was a span of 15 bases. The CDR3 is made up of 14 amino acids. In DNA, the CDR3 is TGTGCCATCAGACAGGGTGATGGGGGCTATGGCTACACCTTC. This encodes CAIRQGDGGYGYTF.

The genes are TRBV3-1 (or the pseudogene TRBV3-2) and TRBJ1-1, with 11 bases that match TRBD1. The junction had 8 bases not matched to a gene; V was cut back by 8 bases and J by 6 bases. This CDR3 spans 14 amino acids. Germline CDR1 LGHDT, CDR2 YNNKEL (reference sequence). The chain's CDR3 is CASADWTGGSEAFF. DNA of the CDR3: TGTGCCAGCGCTGATTGGACAGGGGGCTCTGAAGCTTTCTTT.

The chain recombines TRBV5-1 with TRBJ1-2; 7 nucleotides align to TRBD1. The CDR3 consists of 15 residues. Germline V gene data show CDR1 as SGHRS and CDR2 as YFSETQ. Trimming at V came to 3 bases and at J to 7 bases, leaving 12 bases not matched to a gene. The CDR3 DNA follows: TGCGCCAGCAGCTCAGGGACAGAATTAAGTCTTGGCTACACCTTC. Translated, it gives CASSSGTELSLGYTF.

The V and J genes are TRBV28 and TRBJ2-3; a weak D match, TRBD2 (7 bases). The CDR3 sequence is 17 residues long. Germline CDR1 and CDR2: MDHEN and SYDVKM. Between the trimmed V and J ends, which lost 1 base and 2 bases, there was a span of 16 bases. CDR3 sequence: CASSLSRDGGLTDTQYF. The CDR3 coding sequence is TGTGCCAGCAGTTTATCCCGTGACGGGGGGCTCACAGATACGCAGTATTTT.

V is TRBV20-1 and J is TRBJ2-3, with 7 bases lining up with TRBD2. The J segment lost 6 bases and the V segment lost 3 bases, leaving 12 bases of the junction unmatched. Germline V gene data show CDR1 as DFQATT and CDR2 as SNEGSKA (reference sequence). CDR3 length equals 15 residues. The CDR3 sequence is CSASPGGGGMDTQYF. The CDR3 nucleotides read TGCAGTGCTAGTCCGGGCGGGGGTGGTATGGATACGCAGTATTTT.

The rearrangement joins TRBV27 to TRBJ2-3, with 10 bases lining up with TRBD2. The CDR3 runs 19 residues. V gave up 0 bases and J gave up 0 bases; unmatched junction bases: 9. The V gene's germline CDR1 is MNHEY and CDR2 SMNVEV (reference sequence). The CDR3 loop reads CASSLSLGASGGSTDTQYF. The CDR3 DNA reads as TGTGCCAGCAGTTTATCTTTAGGGGCTAGCGGGGGCAGCACAGATACGCAGTATTTT.

The chain links TRBV18 to TRBJ2-7; 14 bases are shared with TRBD2. V gave up 3 bases and J gave up 0 bases; unmatched junction bases: 7. Germline-derived CDR1 and CDR2 are KGHSH and LQKENI. The CDR3 contains 18 residues. CDR3 coding DNA: TGTGCCAGCTCACCTCGGACTAGCGGGGGGTTAAGCTCCTACGAGCAGTACTTC. Its translation is CASSPRTSGGLSSYEQYF. The full variable domain, completed using reference TRBV18 and TRBJ2-7, is NAGVMQNPRHLVRRRGQEARLRCSPMKGHSHVYWYRQLPEEGLKFMVYLQKENIIDESGMPKERFSAEFPKEGPSILRIQQVVRGDSAAYFCASSPRTSGGLSSYEQYFGPGTRLTVT.

V is TRBV5-4 and J is TRBJ1-2; D is undetermined. Germline-derived CDR1 and CDR2 are SGHNT and YYREEE (reference sequence). The V end lost 9 bases, the J end lost 4 bases, and 19 bases lay between the germline ends. This CDR3 has 14 amino acids. CDR3 protein: CATNPGARGYGYTF. The CDR3 bases are TGTGCCACTAACCCGGGAGCACGGGGCTATGGCTACACCTTC.